This entry is about one TCR beta chain. Its antigen is currently unknown. The CDR3 contains 15 residues. Trimming removed 5 bases from V and 1 base from J; junction bases left unmatched: 1. The germline CDR1 and CDR2 sequences are MNHEY and SVGAGI. This specimen belongs to a study of T cell responses to AZD1222 COVID-19 vaccine. The overall study: Doses given second, at about 4 or about 12 weeks, were pooled. Overall study findings and caveats: Repertoire sampling was restricted to post-peak T cell response timepoints.

Sequenced by immunoSEQ multiplex PCR; TCRdb stores in-frame clones only, minus some. In the table there are about 92,000 clones, 80% to 90% of which are singletons. The sequence came from an adult in good health. Sequencing was performed on peripheral blood, taken on day 0 of AZD1222 vaccination. The gene calls are TRBV6-5 and TRBJ2-1, with 11 bases identical to TRBD2. The chain's CDR3 is CASSRTSGSYNEQFF. DNA of the CDR3: TGTGCCAGCAGTAGGACTAGCGGGTCCTACAATGAGCAGTTCTTC.